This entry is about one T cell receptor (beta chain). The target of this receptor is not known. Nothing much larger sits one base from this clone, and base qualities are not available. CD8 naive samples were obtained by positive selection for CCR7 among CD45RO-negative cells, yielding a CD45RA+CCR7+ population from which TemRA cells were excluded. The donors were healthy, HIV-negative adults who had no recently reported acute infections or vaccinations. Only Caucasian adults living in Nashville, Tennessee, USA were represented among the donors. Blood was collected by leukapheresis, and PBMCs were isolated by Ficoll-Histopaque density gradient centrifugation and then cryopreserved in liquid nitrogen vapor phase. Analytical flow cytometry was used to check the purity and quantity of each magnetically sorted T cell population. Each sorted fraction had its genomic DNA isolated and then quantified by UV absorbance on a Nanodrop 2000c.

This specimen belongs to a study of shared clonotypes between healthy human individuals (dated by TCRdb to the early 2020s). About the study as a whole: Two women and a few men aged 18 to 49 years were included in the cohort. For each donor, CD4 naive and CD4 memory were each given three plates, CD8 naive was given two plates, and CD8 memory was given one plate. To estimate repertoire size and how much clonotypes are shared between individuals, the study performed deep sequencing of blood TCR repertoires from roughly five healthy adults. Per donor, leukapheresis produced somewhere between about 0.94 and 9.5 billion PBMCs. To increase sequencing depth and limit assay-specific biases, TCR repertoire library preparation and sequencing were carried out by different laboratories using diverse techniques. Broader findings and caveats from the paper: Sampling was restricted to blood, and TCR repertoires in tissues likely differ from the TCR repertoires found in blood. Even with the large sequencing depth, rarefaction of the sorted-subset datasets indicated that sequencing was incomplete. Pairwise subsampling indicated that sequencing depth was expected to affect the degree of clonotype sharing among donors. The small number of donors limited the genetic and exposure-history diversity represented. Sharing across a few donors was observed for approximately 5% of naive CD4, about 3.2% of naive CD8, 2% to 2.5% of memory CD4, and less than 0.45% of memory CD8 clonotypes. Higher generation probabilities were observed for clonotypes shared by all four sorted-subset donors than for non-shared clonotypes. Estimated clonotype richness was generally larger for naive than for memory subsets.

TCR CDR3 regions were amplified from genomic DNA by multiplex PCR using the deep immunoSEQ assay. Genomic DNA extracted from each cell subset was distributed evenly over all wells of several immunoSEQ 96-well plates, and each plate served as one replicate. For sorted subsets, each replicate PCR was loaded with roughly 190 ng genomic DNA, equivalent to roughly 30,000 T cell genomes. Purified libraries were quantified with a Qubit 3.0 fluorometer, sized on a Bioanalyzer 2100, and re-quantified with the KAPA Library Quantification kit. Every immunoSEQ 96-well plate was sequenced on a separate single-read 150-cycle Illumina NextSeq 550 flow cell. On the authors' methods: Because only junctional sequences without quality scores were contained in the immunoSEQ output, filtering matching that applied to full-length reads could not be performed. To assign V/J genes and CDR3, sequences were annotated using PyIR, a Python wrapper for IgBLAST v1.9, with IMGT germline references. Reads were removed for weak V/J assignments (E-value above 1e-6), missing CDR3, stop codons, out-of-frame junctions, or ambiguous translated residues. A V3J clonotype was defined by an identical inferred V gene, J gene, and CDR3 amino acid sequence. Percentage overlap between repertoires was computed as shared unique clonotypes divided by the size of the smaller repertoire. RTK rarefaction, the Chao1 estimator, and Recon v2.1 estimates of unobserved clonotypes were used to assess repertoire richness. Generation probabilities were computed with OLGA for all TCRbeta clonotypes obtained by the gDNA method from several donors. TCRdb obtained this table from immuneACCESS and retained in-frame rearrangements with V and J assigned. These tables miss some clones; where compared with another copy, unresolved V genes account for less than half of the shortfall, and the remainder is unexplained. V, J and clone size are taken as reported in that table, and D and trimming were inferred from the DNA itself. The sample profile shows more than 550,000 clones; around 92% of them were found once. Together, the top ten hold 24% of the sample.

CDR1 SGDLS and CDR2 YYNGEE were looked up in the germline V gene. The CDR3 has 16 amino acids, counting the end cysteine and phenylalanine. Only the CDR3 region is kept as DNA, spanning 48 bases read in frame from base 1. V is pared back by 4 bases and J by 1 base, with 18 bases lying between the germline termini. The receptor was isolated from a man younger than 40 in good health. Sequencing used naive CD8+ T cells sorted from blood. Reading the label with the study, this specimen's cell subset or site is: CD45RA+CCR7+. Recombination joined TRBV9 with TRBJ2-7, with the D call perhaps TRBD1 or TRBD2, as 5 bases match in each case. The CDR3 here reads CASSTYGTDPSYEQYF. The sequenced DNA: TGTGCCAGCAGCACCTACGGGACGGATCCTTCCTACGAGCAGTACTTC.